These 29 T cell receptor beta chains were all obtained from the same sample, sequenced in a study of cytomegalovirus exposure and HLA in healthy donors. Amplification used 60 Vbeta primers and 13 Jbeta primers. Generated by immunoSEQ multiplex PCR, the TCRdb table keeps only in-frame clones and is missing some. The data show roughly 190,000 clones, around 75% seen once. Sequenced material: PBMCs. The receptors come from a female donor in good health and CMV-seronegative.

The chain uses TRBV7-3 and TRBJ2-1; 7 positions agree with TRBD2. Germline assignment: CDR1 SGHTA and CDR2 FQGTGA. Germline trimming cut 5 bases from V and 4 bases from J; bases unmatched to any gene: 5. CDR3 length: 14 amino acids. The DNA of the CDR3 is TGTGCCAGCAGCCCAAGCGGGGAATACAATGAGCAGTTCTTC. Encoded protein: CASSPSGEYNEQFF.

This clone was seen just once. The chain couples TRBV5-4 to TRBJ2-7, with 9 bases aligning to TRBD1. The CDR3 totals 16 residues. Germline trimming cut 4 bases from V and 4 bases from J; bases unmatched to any gene: 12. Germline V gene data show CDR1 as SGHNT and CDR2 as YYREEE (reference sequence). The CDR3, as DNA: TGTGCCAGCAGCGCCGGGACCGGGACAGGGAATTACGAGCAGTACTTC. As protein: CASSAGTGTGNYEQYF.

CDR3 DNA sequence: TGTGGTGTACGGAACAGGGTATATGACTACGAGCAGTACTTC. Amino acid sequence: CGVRNRVYDYEQYF. The chain recombines TRBV6-1 with TRBJ2-7; D may be TRBD1 (6 bases). The V gene's germline CDR1 is MNHNS and CDR2 SASEGT. CDR3 length: 14 residues.

V is TRBV28 and J is TRBJ2-1, with 7 bases matching TRBD2. Germline CDR1 and CDR2: MDHEN and SYDVKM. This CDR3 comprises 16 residues. V lost 1 base and J lost 5; bases outside the gene matches: 8. This chain's CDR3 is CASSLFDTSVDNEQFF. In DNA, the CDR3 is TGTGCCAGCAGTTTATTCGATACTAGCGTAGACAATGAGCAGTTCTTC.

V and J are TRBV7-3 and TRBJ2-1; 8 bases are a match to TRBD2. The CDR3 spans 16 residues. V shed 2 bases and J 4 bases; nucleotides not matched to a gene: 7. Per germline, CDR1 SGHTA and CDR2 FQGTGA. The CDR3 nucleotides read TGTGCCAGCAGCTTATTACCGAGCGGGGGTTACAATGAGCAGTTCTTC. Translated, it gives CASSLLPSGGYNEQFF.

This clone appeared once. V and J are TRBV19 and TRBJ2-1; maybe TRBD1 (6 bases). Looked up from germline, CDR1 is LNHDA and CDR2 is SQIVND (reference sequence). The V and J ends lost 3 bases and 10 bases respectively, with 13 bases between them. The CDR3 spans 13 residues. As DNA, the CDR3 is TGTGCCAGTAGTATTCCCGACAGGATGGAGCAGTTCTTC. The encoded protein is CASSIPDRMEQFF.

The V and J genes are TRBV7-9 and TRBJ1-5; D not certain. This CDR3 contains 13 residues. Trimming took off 6 bases at V and 6 bases at J, with 12 bases between the two ends. The germline V gene encodes CDR1 SEHNR and CDR2 FQNEAQ (reference sequence). The CDR3 DNA reads as TGTGCCAGCAGTCTGACATCGGTTCAGCCCCAGCATTTT. Protein: CASSLTSVQPQHF.

The V call is TRBV6-1, the J call TRBJ2-7, with 10 nucleotides matching TRBD2. V gave up 3 bases and J gave up 1 base; unmatched junction bases: 6. Germline CDR1 is MNHNS and CDR2 is SASEGT. This CDR3 is 16 amino acids long. The CDR3 bases are TGTGCCAGCAGTGACCGGGGACTAGCGAGATCCTACGAGCAGTACTTC. This translates into CASSDRGLARSYEQYF.

CDR3 sequence: CASSQLEGKLIYEQYF. CDR3 DNA sequence: TGCGCCAGCAGTCAATTAGAGGGTAAGCTTATTTACGAGCAGTACTTC. The chain couples TRBV23-1 to TRBJ2-7; D perhaps matches TRBD2 (5 bases). TRBV23-1 is known as an ORF, though its function is uncertain. The CDR3 contains 16 residues. V lost 1 base, J lost 4 bases, and 17 bases lay in between.

This chain connects TRBV5-4 to TRBJ2-3; D is possibly TRBD1 (6 bases). There are 15 residues in the CDR3. Trimming pared 3 bases from V and 0 bases from J, leaving 11 bases between. Germline V gene sequence: CDR1 SGHNT, CDR2 YYREEE (reference sequence). CDR3 residues: CASSSRTESTDTQYF. CDR3 coding DNA: TGTGCCAGCAGCTCAAGGACAGAAAGCACAGATACGCAGTATTTT.

The chain has TRBV7-9 and TRBJ2-5, with D tentatively TRBD2 (6 bases). The V gene lost 5 bases and the J gene lost 4 bases, with 17 bases spanning the gap. CDR3 length: 15 amino acids. Germline CDR1 and CDR2: SEHNR and FQNEAQ (reference sequence). This chain's CDR3 is CASSQGTTGVETQYF. The CDR3 nucleotides are TGTGCCAGCAGCCAGGGTACTACGGGGGTAGAGACCCAGTACTTC.

J is TRBJ2-1 and V is TRBV13, with 8 bases that match TRBD1. CDR1 is PRHDT, CDR2 FYEKMQ, per germline (reference sequence). This CDR3 region has 14 residues. Unmatched junction bases numbered 6, after V lost 7 bases and J lost 4 bases. In nucleotides, the CDR3 is TGTGCCAGCACCATCCGGACAGGGTACAATGAGCAGTTCTTC. This sequence encodes CASTIRTGYNEQFF.

The chain links TRBV18 to TRBJ2-1; D may be TRBD1 (6 bases). This CDR3 comprises 16 residues. Germline CDR1 is KGHSH and CDR2 is LQKENI. Between the trimmed V and J ends, which lost 1 base and 0 bases, there was a span of 10 bases. The CDR3 DNA sequence: TGTGCCAGCTCACCACGTATACAGGGCTCCTACAATGAGCAGTTCTTC. The encoded protein is CASSPRIQGSYNEQFF.

The genes are TRBV6-1 and TRBJ2-2, with D possibly TRBD2 on 7 matching bases. In germline, CDR1 is MNHNS, CDR2 SASEGT. The CDR3 sequence is 16 residues long. Trimming stripped 4 bases from V and 5 bases from J, with 17 bases between. CDR3 loop: CASSVQGRGVTGELFF. CDR3 DNA sequence: TGTGCCAGCAGTGTACAGGGACGGGGGGTTACCGGGGAGCTGTTTTTT.

This chain joins TRBV5-1 and TRBJ1-1; 8 nucleotides align to TRBD1. V shed 4 bases, J shed 1 base, and the junction held 6 bases outside the gene matches. This CDR3 has 15 amino acids. CDR1 and CDR2 from the germline V gene are SGHRS and YFSETQ. The CDR3 DNA is TGCGCCAGCAGCGCGGACAGGGCGGAGAACACTGAAGCTTTCTTT. As protein: CASSADRAENTEAFF.

The chain links TRBV6-1 to TRBJ2-7; tentative D call: TRBD2 (6 bases). CDR1 is MNHNS and CDR2 is SASEGT in the germline V gene. This CDR3 has 15 amino acids. The V end was cut by 2 bases, the J end by 0 bases, with 11 bases between. CDR3 protein: CASSERDFGSYEQYF. DNA for the CDR3: TGTGCCAGCAGTGAACGGGACTTCGGCTCCTACGAGCAGTACTTC.

The V call is TRBV7-3, the J call TRBJ2-2; weak D call: TRBD2 (5 bases). The CDR3 extends over 16 amino acids. Per the germline V gene, CDR1 is SGHTA and CDR2 is FQGTGA. V was clipped by 1 base and J by 4 bases, with 13 bases between them. The CDR3 protein is CASSLSMTGSTGELFF. The CDR3 DNA reads as TGTGCCAGCAGCTTAAGTATGACGGGGAGCACCGGGGAGCTGTTTTTT.

This chain links TRBV5-1 with TRBJ2-2; a possible D gene is TRBD1 (6 bases). CDR3 length equals 16 residues. CDR1 and CDR2 (germline): SGHRS, YFSETQ. V gave up 0 bases and J gave up 0 bases, with 9 bases separating them. The CDR3 loop reads CASSLGGGANTGELFF. CDR3 bases: TGCGCCAGCAGCTTGGGAGGGGGAGCGAACACCGGGGAGCTGTTTTTT.

The chain carries TRBV11-3 and TRBJ2-1; a possible D gene is TRBD2 (6 bases). Trimming took off 1 base at V and 8 bases at J, with 12 bases between the two ends. CDR1 is SGHNT and CDR2 is YENEEA in the germline V gene. This CDR3 has 14 amino acids. The CDR3 reads CASSLGGLRDEQFF. CDR3 coding DNA: TGTGCCAGCAGCTTAGGGGGACTTCGCGATGAGCAGTTCTTC.

The CDR3 loop reads CASSPSDSGGGSYNEQFF. The CDR3 DNA reads TGTGCCAGCAGCCCCTCTGATAGCGGGGGCGGGTCCTACAATGAGCAGTTCTTC. V is TRBV7-9 and J is TRBJ2-1; 9 positions match TRBD2. The CDR3 contains 18 residues. The J segment lost 1 base and the V segment lost 5 bases, leaving 12 bases of the junction unmatched. Germline loops: CDR1 SEHNR, CDR2 FQNEAQ (reference sequence).

This clone was recorded once. The V and J genes are TRBV9 and TRBJ2-2; TRBD2 aligns across 8 bases. With V trimmed by 3 bases and J by 5 bases, 6 bases remained unmatched. Germline V lookup: CDR1 SGDLS, CDR2 YYNGEE. The CDR3 covers 15 residues. The CDR3 region is CASSAPSGRTGELFF. The CDR3 DNA follows: TGTGCCAGCAGCGCCCCCAGCGGGAGAACCGGGGAGCTGTTTTTT.

This clone was seen a handful of times. This sequence joins TRBV28 and TRBJ1-2; 8 nucleotides match TRBD1. This CDR3 has 15 amino acids. Germline V gene data show CDR1 as MDHEN and CDR2 as SYDVKM. Unmatched junction bases numbered 6, after V lost 5 bases and J lost 1 base. CDR3 sequence (DNA): TGTGCCAGCAGTCTGCGACAGGGGTATAACTATGGCTACACCTTC. As protein: CASSLRQGYNYGYTF.

This clone was picked up one time. This rearrangement joins TRBV7-3 to TRBJ1-1, with 8 bases lining up with TRBD1. Germline V gene lookup returns CDR1 SGHTA and CDR2 FQGTGA. The CDR3 runs to 15 residues. The junction had 12 bases not matched to a gene; V was cut back by 9 bases and J by 3 bases. The CDR3 here is CASSGGIERYTEAFF. The CDR3 region has the DNA TGTGCCAGTTCAGGGGGCATTGAGCGATACACTGAAGCTTTCTTT.

There are a few counts of this clone. This chain connects TRBV28 to TRBJ1-5; tentatively, D is TRBD1 (5 bases). Germline lookup yields CDR1 MDHEN and CDR2 SYDVKM. The CDR3 is 15 amino acids. Between the trimmed V and J ends, which lost 3 bases and 0 bases, there was a span of 9 bases. CDR3 DNA: TGTGCCAGCAGTTTGGGGGGGGGTAGCAATCAGCCCCAGCATTTT. Translating gives CASSLGGGSNQPQHF.

As concerns this clone: This specimen includes other DNA sequences encoding the same CDR3. CDR3: CASSQDRGNEKLFF. The DNA for the CDR3 is TGCGCCAGCAGCCAAGACAGGGGGAATGAAAAACTGTTTTTT. The chain links TRBV4-3 to TRBJ1-4; 7 bases agree with TRBD1. With 0 bases clipped from V and 5 bases from J, the junction kept 0 bases outside the gene matches. Germline V gives CDR1 LGHNA, CDR2 YSLEER. The CDR3 runs 14 residues.

This sequence joins TRBV5-1 and TRBJ2-7, with 7 bases fitting TRBD1. CDR3 length: 14 amino acids. V trimming: 2 bases; J trimming: 2 bases; junction bases outside the gene matches: 4. Germline V CDR1 and CDR2: SGHRS, YFSETQ. The CDR3 region has the DNA TGCGCCAGCAGCTTACGGCAGGGGGCCTACGAGCAGTACTTC. This sequence encodes CASSLRQGAYEQYF.

The chain employs TRBV6-6 and TRBJ2-7; D gene unclear. V was clipped by 0 bases and J by 2 bases, with 8 bases between them. CDR1 is MNHNY and CDR2 is SVGAGI in the germline V gene (reference sequence). The CDR3 loop spans 14 amino acids. CDR3 nucleotide sequence: TGTGCCAGCAGTTACTCAACTCTTACCTACGAGCAGTACTTC. It encodes CASSYSTLTYEQYF.

The chain employs TRBV5-4 and TRBJ1-1; 9 bases match TRBD1. The ends lost 0 bases at V and 3 bases at J; junction bases unmatched: 0. CDR1 and CDR2 from the germline V gene are SGHNT and YYREEE (reference sequence). This CDR3 region has 14 residues. CDR3 nucleotides: TGTGCCAGCAGCTTGGGGACAGGGGACACTGAAGCTTTCTTT. Amino acid sequence: CASSLGTGDTEAFF. Full variable domain (remainder filled in from reference TRBV5-4 and TRBJ1-1): ETGVTQSPTHLIKTRGQQVTLRCSSQSGHNTVSWYQQALGQGPQFIFQYYREEENGRGNFPPRFSGLQFPNYSSELNVNALELDDSALYLCASSLGTGDTEAFFGQGTRLTVV.

Only one count was recorded for this clone. The V gene is TRBV27, the J gene TRBJ2-7, with 8 bases lining up with TRBD1. J was trimmed by 4 bases and V by 2 bases; bases with no gene match: 13. The CDR3 is 17 residues long. Germline CDR1 reads MNHEY; CDR2 reads SMNVEV (reference sequence). The CDR3 region has the DNA TGTGCCAGCAGTTTAAAACCCCTCCAGGGGGCTCCGTACGAGCAGTACTTC. The encoded protein is CASSLKPLQGAPYEQYF.